A selection of T cell receptor beta chains follows, all from one sample in a study of neurological immune-mediated disorders. TCRdb processed the 5' RACE reads anew with MiXCR; each CDR3 protein has one entry. This sample carries tens of thousands of distinct CDR3 sequences, less than 15% of them seen once, and the ten largest clones take nearly 7%. Material: PBMCs. These receptors all stem from a woman in her 50s in good health. CDR3s leave out the opening cysteine and the closing phenylalanine or tryptophan.

v_call: TRBV29-1; cdr3_aa: SANVGTPYGYT
v_call: TRBV24-1; cdr3_aa: ATSEYYRGKSTDTQY
v_call: TRBV3-1; cdr3_aa: ASSQEGPLNGELF
v_call: TRBV29-1; cdr3_aa: SVGGEFNQPQH
v_call: TRBV10-3; cdr3_aa: AISEATGRPTEAF
v_call: TRBV7-9; cdr3_aa: ASSLSGGGDTQY
v_call: TRBV20-1; cdr3_aa: SAKTEDNEKLF
v_call: TRBV3-1; cdr3_aa: ASSLRRKNSPLH
v_call: TRBV3-1; cdr3_aa: ASSQPGTGNYGYT
v_call: TRBV5-1; cdr3_aa: ASRPGSAETQY
v_call: TRBV5-1; cdr3_aa: ASSIRTVGNTEAF
v_call: TRBV5-5; cdr3_aa: ASSPYNRGSNEKLF
v_call: TRBV5-1; cdr3_aa: ASSTGTHNQPQH
v_call: TRBV5-1; cdr3_aa: ASSQGRSGGYQETQY
v_call: TRBV20-1; cdr3_aa: SAPLAGTGGGTNEKLF
v_call: TRBV7-7; cdr3_aa: ASSASGTDTQY
v_call: TRBV5-1; cdr3_aa: ASSSQGGQGALQY
v_call: TRBV20-1; cdr3_aa: SASSPLTPYEQY
v_call: TRBV20-1; cdr3_aa: SVTGGYGYT
v_call: TRBV2; cdr3_aa: ASRSLLAREQY
v_call: TRBV7-6; cdr3_aa: ASSKGLAGDVGQYNEQF
v_call: TRBV4-1; cdr3_aa: ASSQAPGQSGYYEQY
v_call: TRBV12-3/TRBV12-4; cdr3_aa: ASRTSGAPEAF
v_call: TRBV20-1; cdr3_aa: SASPRTSGPTDTQY
v_call: TRBV29-1; cdr3_aa: SAGGQGAFGNTIY
v_call: TRBV5-1; cdr3_aa: ASSLVQGSSPDTQY
v_call: TRBV20-1; cdr3_aa: SATGGATNEKLF
v_call: TRBV5-1; cdr3_aa: ASSTLAGGAQETQY
v_call: TRBV20-1; cdr3_aa: SASPPGVNYGYT
v_call: TRBV18; cdr3_aa: ASSPPGMGIQY
v_call: TRBV5-1; cdr3_aa: ASSLEGYSNQPQH
v_call: TRBV10-3; cdr3_aa: AISESGGNYGYT
v_call: TRBV5-1; cdr3_aa: ASSGSSGGSYNEQF
v_call: TRBV28; cdr3_aa: ASSPPSKTQY
v_call: TRBV11-2; cdr3_aa: ASSLEGGITGELF
v_call: TRBV10-3; cdr3_aa: AIRLGQGVGYEQY
v_call: TRBV5-6; cdr3_aa: ASSFPTPNTGELF
v_call: TRBV20-1; cdr3_aa: SARSPAGAGKNEQF
v_call: TRBV5-1; cdr3_aa: ASRGGDRFRNYGYT
v_call: TRBV9; cdr3_aa: ASSVGPGPSEEQY
v_call: TRBV20-1; cdr3_aa: SAGQGAREAF
v_call: TRBV5-5; cdr3_aa: ASRILGHEQF
v_call: TRBV5-1; cdr3_aa: TSSAGQGNNSPLH